This T cell receptor beta chain comes out of a study of radiotherapy plus CTLA-4 blockade in lung cancer. Study-level background: Objective responses were documented in around a sixth of patients, with disease control in about 31%.

This clone was recorded only once. The repertoire was sequenced with immunoSEQ multiplex PCR; TCRdb's copy has only in-frame clones and lacks some. The table includes 65,000 to 95,000 clones, about nine tenths detected once. The receptor comes from a human donor with non-small cell lung cancer that progressed on radiotherapy plus ipilimumab. The source material was peripheral blood, sampled from a patient treated with radiotherapy plus ipilimumab.

Here the CDR3 DNA reads TGTGCCAGCAGTCCCCTCGAGCGGGGGAACACCGGGGAGCTGTTTTTT. Encoded protein: CASSPLERGNTGELFF. This sequence joins TRBV27 and TRBJ2-2, with 7 bases identical to TRBD2. Germline loops: CDR1 MNHEY, CDR2 SMNVEV (reference sequence). CDR3 length: 16 residues. Trimming cost V 5 bases and J 1 base; bases outside gene matches: 7.